This section outlines one T cell receptor beta chain sequence together with its context. Antigen unknown. This specimen comes from a study of cytomegalovirus exposure and HLA in healthy donors. On the study more broadly: The Caucasian-associated ancestry cluster held under 90% of roughly 370 genotyped donors.

J lost 1 base, V lost 6 bases, and 10 bases had no gene match. The length of the CDR3 is 16 residues. Looked up from germline, CDR1 is LGHNT and CDR2 is FRNRAP. A multiplex PCR was run with 60 Vbeta primers and 13 Jbeta primers. TCRdb keeps only in-frame clones here, not all; method: immunoSEQ multiplex PCR. Altogether under 90,000 clones are present, around 78% being singletons, with the ten largest covering around 3.5%. General study findings and limits: Cytomegalovirus status, reportedly, was diagnosed with high specificity and sensitivity by the classifier. The study designated 150 to 200 TCR beta chains cytomegalovirus-associated. HLA-A and HLA-B allele assignments for most subjects were reportedly predicted accurately using TCR beta sequences.

This TCR was sampled from a middle-aged man in good health and CMV-seronegative. The chain recombines TRBV12-5 with TRBJ1-1, with 8 bases that match TRBD1. Specimen: PBMCs. The CDR3 DNA reads as TGTGCTAGTGGCTACGACAGGGGAGAATGGAACACTGAAGCTTTCTTT. It translates to CASGYDRGEWNTEAFF.